Presented here are 23 T cell receptor beta chains from one specimen sequenced in a study of cytomegalovirus exposure and HLA in healthy donors. The PCR contained 60 Vbeta and 13 Jbeta primers. Generated by immunoSEQ multiplex PCR, the TCRdb table keeps only in-frame clones and is missing some. The repertoire has some 120,000 clones, about 85% of them found once; the top ten carry 3.5% to 4.5%. Sequencing was carried out using PBMCs. The receptor source for this set is a young man in good health and CMV-seropositive.

This clone has just one count. This chain uses TRBV27 with TRBJ1-2; the D gene is possibly TRBD1 (5 bases). This CDR3 spans 14 amino acids. Trimming cost V 6 bases and J 2 bases, with 13 bases left between them. Germline lookup yields CDR1 MNHEY and CDR2 SMNVEV (reference sequence). In DNA form, the CDR3 reads TGTGCCAGCAGGTCCTCAGGGAAAAACTATGGCTACACCTTC. Translation gives CASRSSGKNYGYTF.

This rearrangement joins TRBV5-1 to TRBJ2-1, with 9 bases identical to TRBD1. Trimming at V came to 4 bases and at J to 8 bases, leaving 16 bases not matched to a gene. The CDR3 has 17 residues. Germline loops: CDR1 SGHRS, CDR2 YFSETQ. CDR3 DNA: TGCGCCAGCAGCCCCCGAACCGGGACAGGGTTAATTCATGAGCAGTTCTTC. Translating it yields CASSPRTGTGLIHEQFF.

The chain is built from TRBV6-5 and TRBJ1-1; 10 bases line up with TRBD1. Germline assignment: CDR1 MNHEY and CDR2 SVGAGI. Trimming cost V 2 bases and J 4 bases; bases outside gene matches: 4. The CDR3 is 15 amino acids. The CDR3 sequence: CASSYLGQGVTEAFF. CDR3 in DNA: TGTGCCAGCAGTTACCTAGGACAGGGGGTCACTGAAGCTTTCTTT.

The V and J genes are TRBV6-1 and TRBJ1-6, with a possible D match to TRBD1 (6 bases). The CDR3 sequence is 14 residues long. Germline CDR1 is MNHNS and CDR2 is SASEGT. The V end lost 5 bases, the J end lost 10 bases, and 15 bases lay between the germline ends. The CDR3 DNA reads as TGTGCCAGCAGTCCTCAGGGGACAACATCACCCCTCCACTTT. This encodes CASSPQGTTSPLHF.

V usage is TRBV6-6 and J usage is TRBJ2-2, with D hard to call. The V and J ends lost 0 bases and 3 bases respectively, with 11 bases between them. Germline CDR1 and CDR2: MNHNY and SVGAGI (reference sequence). The CDR3 sequence is 16 residues long. This CDR3 reads CASSYSRRRDTGELFF. The DNA for the CDR3 is TGTGCCAGCAGTTACTCCCGGAGACGTGACACCGGGGAGCTGTTTTTT.

The J gene is TRBJ2-2, the V gene TRBV5-5; 7 positions agree with TRBD1. The CDR3 has 16 residues. The V segment lost 4 bases and the J segment 3 bases; nucleotides outside the gene matches: 9. Germline CDR1 and CDR2: SGHKS and YYEKEE (reference sequence). The chain's CDR3 is CASSRSQGVDTGELFF. The CDR3 DNA reads TGTGCCAGCAGCCGATCTCAGGGGGTAGACACCGGGGAGCTGTTTTTT.

The rearrangement joins TRBV27 to TRBJ2-1; 9 nucleotides match TRBD2. This CDR3 is 17 amino acids long. Germline V gene lookup returns CDR1 MNHEY and CDR2 SMNVEV (reference sequence). V dropped 3 bases and J dropped 2; count of bases not matched to a gene: 8. The CDR3 is CASSFLGGGAAYNEQFF. The CDR3 bases are TGTGCCAGCAGTTTTCTCGGCGGGGGGGCCGCCTACAATGAGCAGTTCTTC.

This clone was seen once. The V call is TRBV7-2, the J call TRBJ1-6, with TRBD1 matching over 7 bases. The V gene end was trimmed by 2 bases and the J gene end by 2 bases; junction bases not matched to a gene: 3. CDR1 is SGHTA, CDR2 FQGNSA, per germline. The CDR3 sequence is 16 residues long. The CDR3 spells CASSLSQGAYNSPLHF. CDR3 nucleotide sequence: TGTGCCAGCAGCTTAAGTCAGGGGGCCTATAATTCACCCCTCCACTTT.

The chain has TRBV5-1 and TRBJ2-5, with TRBD1 as a possible D gene (6 bases). Germline loops: CDR1 SGHRS, CDR2 YFSETQ. V dropped 3 bases and J dropped 2 bases, with 11 bases sitting between them. This CDR3 has 14 amino acids. CDR3 region: CASSSTDRQETQYF. CDR3 nucleotide sequence: TGCGCCAGCAGCTCGACGGACAGACAAGAGACCCAGTACTTC.

This clone was counted once. The J gene is TRBJ2-1, the V gene TRBV11-2; D is undetermined. CDR3 size: 15 residues. Trimming removed 1 base from V and 2 bases from J, with 9 bases in between. Germline V gene data show CDR1 as SGHAT and CDR2 as FQNNGV. In nucleotides, the CDR3 is TGTGCCAGCAGCTTAGGGCTAGGTCCCTACAATGAGCAGTTCTTC. Its protein is CASSLGLGPYNEQFF.

J is TRBJ2-1 and V is TRBV7-6, with TRBD2 as a possible D gene (6 bases). V was trimmed by 2 bases and J by 7 bases, leaving 27 bases between them. The CDR3 sequence is 19 residues long. Germline V gene data show CDR1 as SGHVS and CDR2 as FNYEAQ. Here the CDR3 reads CASSLYRGPSGGAGNEQFF. CDR3 bases: TGTGCCAGCAGCTTATACCGCGGACCAAGTGGAGGGGCTGGTAATGAGCAGTTCTTC.

The rearrangement uses TRBV6-1 and TRBJ2-5; 9 positions match TRBD2. The CDR3 runs to 15 residues. Germline CDR1 reads MNHNS; CDR2 reads SASEGT. V lost 10 bases to trimming and J lost 3 bases; unmatched junction nucleotides: 12. This chain's CDR3 is CATGGAGGTKETQYF. CDR3 DNA: TGTGCCACGGGTGGGGCGGGGGGGACAAAAGAGACCCAGTACTTC.

This chain uses TRBV18 with TRBJ1-2, with no clear D. The CDR3 is 14 residues long. In germline, CDR1 is KGHSH, CDR2 LQKENI. V lost 6 bases to trimming and J lost 6 bases, with 17 bases between them. CDR3 protein: CASSAPGHYNGYTF. The CDR3 nucleotides read TGTGCCAGCTCTGCACCCGGCCACTATAATGGCTACACCTTC.

The gene calls are TRBV5-1 and TRBJ2-7, with 9 bases matching TRBD1. Unmatched junction bases numbered 5, after V lost 4 bases and J lost 3 bases. The CDR3 consists of 14 residues. From germline, CDR1 is SGHRS and CDR2 YFSETQ. The CDR3 spells CASSEGQGGYEQYF. The CDR3 DNA sequence: TGCGCCAGCAGCGAGGGACAGGGTGGCTACGAGCAGTACTTC.

The chain carries TRBV27 and TRBJ2-7; 7 bases are a match to TRBD1. This CDR3 is 13 amino acids long. The V gene end was trimmed by 8 bases and the J gene end by 2 bases; junction bases not matched to a gene: 6. In germline, CDR1 is MNHEY, CDR2 SMNVEV (reference sequence). The CDR3 DNA reads TGTGCCAGCCGGGGCAGGGGGACCTACGAGCAGTACTTC. It codes for CASRGRGTYEQYF.

The gene calls are TRBV5-1 and TRBJ1-2; D is undetermined. The CDR3 consists of 14 residues. The V and J ends lost 4 bases and 1 base respectively, with 11 bases between them. Germline V CDR1 and CDR2: SGHRS, YFSETQ. CDR3 loop: CASSARSNNYGYTF. The CDR3 DNA sequence: TGCGCCAGCAGCGCACGGTCGAATAACTATGGCTACACCTTC.

The chain combines TRBV5-1 with TRBJ1-3, with D maybe TRBD1 (5 bases). V was trimmed by 0 bases and J by 2 bases, leaving 12 bases between them. There are 16 residues in the CDR3. From germline, CDR1 is SGHRS and CDR2 YFSETQ. CDR3 coding DNA: TGCGCCAGCAGCTTGGAGGGGCTAACAACTGGAAACACCATATATTTT. Its protein is CASSLEGLTTGNTIYF.

The rearrangement joins TRBV4-3 to TRBJ2-5; 13 nucleotides agree with TRBD2. The V gene end was trimmed by 4 bases and the J gene end by 2 bases; junction bases not matched to a gene: 4. Germline V CDR1 and CDR2: LGHNA, YSLEER. This CDR3 comprises 16 residues. The CDR3 region has the DNA TGCGCCAGCAGCCCCGGACTAGCGGGGGAACAAGAGACCCAGTACTTC. Protein product: CASSPGLAGEQETQYF.

By sample fraction, this clone is medium-sized. Written as DNA, the CDR3 is TGTGCCAGTACCCGTTTCCCTATACAGGGGTTGATGGTCACTGAAGCTTTCTTT. Its protein is CASTRFPIQGLMVTEAFF. V gene TRBV19 combines with J gene TRBJ1-1; TRBD1 matches at 7 bases. CDR3 length equals 18 residues. Germline V gene data show CDR1 as LNHDA and CDR2 as SQIVND (reference sequence). V was clipped by 7 bases and J by 4 bases; unmatched bases: 21.

The gene calls are TRBV6-6 and TRBJ2-7, with D maybe TRBD2 (7 bases). V was shortened by 0 bases and J by 2 bases, with 8 bases between the two germline ends. Germline V gene lookup returns CDR1 MNHNY and CDR2 SVGAGI (reference sequence). CDR3 length equals 14 residues. The CDR3, as DNA: TGTGCCAGCAGTTACTCCGGGGGGCCCTACGAGCAGTACTTC. It encodes CASSYSGGPYEQYF.

As to this clone: The final CDR3 position lacks the conserved phenylalanine or tryptophan, pointing to a likely read error. This sequence joins TRBV5-1 and TRBJ1-2; 7 nucleotides line up with TRBD1. From germline, CDR1 is SGHRS and CDR2 YFSETQ. The CDR3 consists of 15 residues. V dropped 7 bases and J dropped 0; count of bases not matched to a gene: 9. The DNA for the CDR3 is TGCGCCAGCGGAACCGACAGGGCGCCTAACTATGGCTACACCCTC. Protein: CASGTDRAPNYGYTL.

This chain joins TRBV4-1 and TRBJ1-6, with 10 positions matching TRBD1. Germline-derived CDR1 and CDR2 are MGHRA and YSYEKL. With V trimmed by 4 bases and J by 9 bases, 6 bases remained unmatched. The CDR3 length is 15 residues. This chain's CDR3 is CASSPTWDRGSPLHF. The CDR3, as DNA: TGCGCCAGCAGCCCGACTTGGGACAGGGGTTCACCCCTCCACTTT.

This chain joins TRBV6-5 and TRBJ1-1, with D tentatively TRBD1 (5 bases). CDR1 is MNHEY, CDR2 SVGAGI, per germline. Trimming shortened V by 6 bases and J by 4 bases, and 15 bases separated the two germline ends. This CDR3 spans 14 amino acids. CDR3 nucleotides: TGTGCCAGCAGGCTATCAGGGATCGGCACTGAAGCTTTCTTT. The encoded protein is CASRLSGIGTEAFF.